This T cell receptor (beta chain) is drawn from a study of T cells in Graves' hyperthyroidism and ophthalmopathy. This clonotype showed up just a few times. The junction had 14 bases not matched to a gene; V was cut back by 4 bases and J by 3 bases. Germline lookup yields CDR1 SEHNR and CDR2 FQNEAQ (reference sequence). There are 18 residues in the CDR3. From RNA transcripts, TCR beta CDR3 regions were amplified. HTBI primers were used for first-round RT-PCR of the TCR CDR3. TCRdb re-called the multiplex PCR reads through MiXCR, storing one row per CDR3 protein. The sample lists about 300,000 distinct CDR3 sequences, approximately 19% seen once, with 35% to 45% in the top ten. The PBMCs were sourced from fresh peripheral blood (10 ml).

The V call is TRBV7-9, the J call TRBJ1-1; 10 bases fit TRBD1. The source material was blood. The clonotype comes from a man in his forties or fifties with Graves' ophthalmopathy. CDR3 loop: CASSSGQGTSNGHTEAFF. In nucleotides, the CDR3 is TGTGCCAGCAGCTCGGGACAGGGGACGTCCAACGGACACACTGAAGCTTTCTTT.